The clone carrying this T cell receptor (beta chain) has only a few counts. The sample belongs to a study of technical replicates of blood from a handful of donors. Clones were read by immunoSEQ multiplex PCR, and TCRdb kept only the in-frame ones, dropping some. The data show 72,000 or so clones, roughly 90% seen once. V trimming: 4 bases; J trimming: 3 bases; junction bases outside the gene matches: 6. Germline-derived CDR1 and CDR2 are SNHLY and FYNNEI. The CDR3 spans 15 residues. Sequencing used T cells isolated from PBMCs. This receptor was taken from a human donor in good health. J is TRBJ2-1 and V is TRBV2; TRBD2 agrees at 7 bases. As DNA, the CDR3 is TGTGCCAGCAGTGCAAGGGCTAGCGGCTACAATGAGCAGTTCTTC. As protein: CASSARASGYNEQFF.